The present entry profiles one T cell receptor beta chain with its context. Its antigen is currently unknown. This table comes from immunoSEQ multiplex PCR, and its TCRdb copy is limited to in-frame clones, with some not included. The table records tens of thousands of clones, about nine tenths of them present only once. The data were obtained in a study of OX40 agonist ivuxolimab in advanced cancers. Whole-study results and caveats: Expanded clones were, on average, more numerous in CD8+ T cells than in CD4+.

The sample was CD4+ or CD8+ T cells sorted from blood, taken in a trial of the OX40 agonist ivuxolimab. The source is an adult with an advanced solid tumor such as melanoma, head and neck, liver or kidney cancer.

This CDR3 reads CASSAGSGTSYEQYV. CDR3 bases: TGTGCCAGTAGTGCCGGTAGCGGGACATCCTACGAGCAGTACGTC. This rearrangement joins TRBV19 to TRBJ2-7; 8 bases align to TRBD2. The CDR3 covers 15 residues. With V trimmed by 5 bases and J by 1 base, 7 bases remained unmatched. Germline lookup yields CDR1 LNHDA and CDR2 SQIVND (reference sequence).